The clone carrying this TCR beta chain has a handful of counts. Antigen specificity is unknown. As every portion of the isolated RNA was reverse transcribed, the sequencing read expressed TCRB transcripts. Sequencing of naive, central memory and regulatory T cell samples gave an average of roughly 3.4 million reads. Profiled with immunoSEQ multiplex PCR; TCRdb holds only in-frame clones, not every one. This sample carries around 690,000 clones, roughly an eighth of them seen once, and the ten largest clones take more than 0.1%. This sample was included in a study of beta chain features in type 1 diabetes. Study overall: Patients looked much like healthy donors when it came to age, gender and cell yields. Study conclusions and caveats: Among patients, naive, central memory and Treg TCRB repertoires appeared more similar than among healthy donors. Moderate yet significant TCRB CDR3 shortening was seen in Type 1 diabetes patients in all four CD4+ subsets.

Germline V gives CDR1 LGHNA, CDR2 YNFKEQ. Trimming left V 1 base short and J 4 bases short, with 14 bases between. The CDR3 length is 16 residues. V usage is TRBV4-2 and J usage is TRBJ1-3; unclear D gene. The TCR originated in a man aged 25 to 40 with type 1 diabetes. The source material was naive CD4+ T cells from blood. CDR3 DNA sequence: TGTGCCAGCAGCCAAGGTTCAGCGGTTTACGGAAACACCATATATTTT. Protein product: CASSQGSAVYGNTIYF.